The rows below give T cell receptor beta chains drawn from one sample of a study of CD8 T cells in Susac syndrome. MiXCR was run by TCRdb on the immunoSEQ multiplex PCR reads, yielding one entry per CDR3 protein. The sample holds about 140,000 distinct CDR3 sequences, 90% to 95% seen once. The specimen was CD8+ T cells from PBMCs. The origin of the receptors is a human donor in good health. The CDR3 runs from the conserved cysteine through the conserved F or W. The D gene is left open where the match is weak. The size of a clone is reported for some rows only, either as once, few or many, or as a class for expanded clones.

D	V	J	size	DNA	CDR3
TRBD2	TRBV24-1	TRBJ2-1	.	TGTGCCACCAGCCCGACTAGCGGGAGCCGGAGTGAGCAGTTCTTC	CATSPTSGSRSEQFF
TRBD2	TRBV4-3	TRBJ2-7	.	TGCGCCAGCAGCCAACTAGCGGGAGTTAGGGACGAGCAGTACTTC	CASSQLAGVRDEQYF
.	TRBV14	TRBJ1-4	.	TGTGCCAGCAGCCAAGATGGATGGGCAACTAATGAAAAACTGTTTTTT	CASSQDGWATNEKLFF
.	TRBV20-1	TRBJ1-2	.	TGCAGTGCTAGAGATTTAACACCTAGAACTAACTATGGCTACACCTTC	CSARDLTPRTNYGYTF
TRBD2	TRBV12-3/TRBV12-4	TRBJ2-3	.	TGTGCCAGCAGCGGTACAGGGACTAGGGCAGATACGCAGTATTTT	CASSGTGTRADTQYF
.	TRBV7-9	TRBJ2-1	.	TGTGCCAGCCGCCTTGAAGGACCTAGGCGAGAGCAGTTCTTC	CASRLEGPRREQFF
.	TRBV12-5	TRBJ2-1	once	TGTGCTAGTGGTTTGGCCGGAAATGAGCAGTTCTTC	CASGLAGNEQFF
.	TRBV27	TRBJ2-7	.	TGTGCCAGCAGTTTTCTGGGCGAGCAGTACTTC	CASSFLGEQYF
.	TRBV5-6	TRBJ2-7	.	TGTGCCAGCAGGGGCACCAACTACGAGCAGTACTTC	CASRGTNYEQYF
.	TRBV4-1	TRBJ2-3	.	TGCGCCAGCAGCCAAGAGTTAGGTCCGGGTGGGTATTTT	CASSQELGPGGYF
TRBD1	TRBV27	TRBJ1-5	once	TGTGCCAGCAGATTACAGGGGAGTCAGCCCCAGCATTTT	CASRLQGSQPQHF
.	TRBV25-1	TRBJ2-1	.	TGTGCCAGCGGAGGGACTTCCCAGTTCTTC	CASGGTSQFF
.	TRBV29-1	TRBJ1-5	.	TGCAGCTTTCAGCGACCAATTTATAGCAATCAGCCCCAGCATTTT	CSFQRPIYSNQPQHF
TRBD1	TRBV13	TRBJ1-2	.	TGTGCCAGCAGCTTAGGCGCTTGGCAGGGGGGAGAGTATGGCTACACCTTC	CASSLGAWQGGEYGYTF
TRBD1	TRBV27	TRBJ2-1	.	TGTGCCAGCAGTCTGACAGGGGGCTTCTACAATGAGCAGTTCTTC	CASSLTGGFYNEQFF
.	TRBV4-3	TRBJ2-5	.	TGCGCCAGCAGCCAAGATGGCTCGACCCAAGAGACCCAGTACTTC	CASSQDGSTQETQYF
TRBD1	TRBV13	TRBJ2-7	.	TGTGCCAGCAGCTTAGGCCGGGACAGGGCCTACGAGCAGTACTTC	CASSLGRDRAYEQYF
TRBD1	TRBV11-2	TRBJ2-3	.	TGTGCCAGCGACAGGGGTGGCACAGATACGCAGTATTTT	CASDRGGTDTQYF
TRBD1	TRBV5-1	TRBJ1-2	.	TGCGCCAGTGGGACAGACTTTTCTCCCTATGGCTACACCTTC	CASGTDFSPYGYTF
.	TRBV6-6	TRBJ2-1	once	TGTGCCAGCACCGAGGACTATCTCTACAATGAGCAGTTCTTC	CASTEDYLYNEQFF
TRBD1	TRBV29-1	TRBJ1-2	few	TGCAGCGTTGCCGGGACAGACGGCTACACCTTC	CSVAGTDGYTF
.	TRBV9	TRBJ1-4	.	TGTGCCAGCAGCGTAGCCTCGTCGGCCGGAGAAAAACTGTTTTTT	CASSVASSAGEKLFF
.	TRBV2	TRBJ1-2	.	TGTGCCAGCAGTGAAAGGGGGACCCTGGACTATGGCTACACCTTC	CASSERGTLDYGYTF
.	TRBV5-6	TRBJ2-5	.	TGTGCCAGCAGCGGGGGCCCATCCAGAAGATGGGAGACCCAGTACTTC	CASSGGPSRRWETQYF
.	TRBV29-1	TRBJ2-3	.	TGCAGCGTTGAATTGACCTTGAGCACAGATACGCAGTATTTT	CSVELTLSTDTQYF
TRBD1	TRBV4-3	TRBJ2-2	.	TGCGCCAGCAGCGAGGGACAGGGGGCAGGGACCGGGGAGCTGTTTTTT	CASSEGQGAGTGELFF
TRBD2	TRBV9	TRBJ2-3	.	TGTGCCAGCAGCGCGAATAGCGGGGAAGATACGCAGTATTTT	CASSANSGEDTQYF
.	TRBV20-1	TRBJ2-1	.	TGCAGTGCTAGAGGGATTACAGCGGGACAAAGCTCCTACAATGAGCAGTTCTTC	CSARGITAGQSSYNEQFF
.	TRBV20-1	TRBJ2-1	once	TGCAGTGCTAGAGTGGTGGGGGAGCGGCCACCCTACAATGAGCAGTTCTTC	CSARVVGERPPYNEQFF
.	TRBV29-1	TRBJ2-7	.	TGCAGCGTTGAAGATCCTCAGTTGGAGCAGTACTTC	CSVEDPQLEQYF
TRBD2	TRBV20-1	TRBJ2-2	.	TGCAGTGCTAGAGCTAGCGGAACGAACACCGGGGAGCTGTTTTTT	CSARASGTNTGELFF
.	TRBV29-1	TRBJ1-4	.	TGCAGCGCAACCTATGGACAGTTCGATGAACTGTTTTTT	CSATYGQFDELFF
TRBD2	TRBV24-1	TRBJ2-7	.	TGTGCCACCAGTGCGCTTCATGGCGGGAGCGACGAGCAGTACTTC	CATSALHGGSDEQYF
.	TRBV20-1	TRBJ2-3	.	TGCAGTGCTACTTCGACAGGACCCACAGATACGCAGTATTTT	CSATSTGPTDTQYF
TRBD2	TRBV11-2	TRBJ2-1	.	TGTGCCAGCAGCTTAGCTAGCGGGGCTCCTCTTACCGATGAGCAGTTCTTC	CASSLASGAPLTDEQFF
TRBD1	TRBV29-1	TRBJ2-7	.	TGCAGCCTCACGACAGGGACCTACGAGCAGTACTTC	CSLTTGTYEQYF
.	TRBV3-1	TRBJ2-7	.	TGTGCCAGCACCCAACTAGGCTACGAGCAGTACTTC	CASTQLGYEQYF
.	TRBV28	TRBJ2-3	.	TGTGCCAGCAGTCCTGTCCTCTCCGCAGATACGCAGTATTTT	CASSPVLSADTQYF
TRBD1	TRBV7-9	TRBJ2-1	once	TGTGCCAGCAGCTTCCTGGACAGGTACAATGAGCAGTTCTTC	CASSFLDRYNEQFF
.	TRBV28	TRBJ2-1	.	TGTGCCAGCAGGTTACAGGGTGGGAATGAGCAGTTCTTC	CASRLQGGNEQFF
.	TRBV28	TRBJ1-2	.	TGTGCCAGCAGTGGAGGCAGTGGAGTGGGCTACACCTTC	CASSGGSGVGYTF
.	TRBV29-1	TRBJ2-1	.	TGCAGCGTTGAACGTTTAGCGGTAGACTACAATGAGCAGTTCTTC	CSVERLAVDYNEQFF
.	TRBV11-2	TRBJ1-1	.	TGTGCCAGCAGCTCCGGGCCAGGGAACACTGAAGCTTTCTTT	CASSSGPGNTEAFF
.	TRBV27	TRBJ1-1	.	TGTGCCAGCAGTCTGGGGTCCGCGAACACTGAAGCTTTCTTT	CASSLGSANTEAFF
TRBD1	TRBV20-1	TRBJ1-2	.	TGCAGTGCTCCGGGACAGCAGAACTATGGCTACACCTTC	CSAPGQQNYGYTF
TRBD1	TRBV27	TRBJ1-5	once	TGTGCCAGCGGGAGGGGGCTCTATAATCAGCCCCAGCATTTT	CASGRGLYNQPQHF
.	TRBV6-2/TRBV6-3	TRBJ2-3	few	TGTGCCAGCAGTTACGACACAGATACGCAGTATTTT	CASSYDTDTQYF
TRBD2	TRBV11-2	TRBJ2-7	.	TGTGCCAGCAGCTTAGTATACTCTGGGACTAGCGGGGCCTACGAGCAGTACTTC	CASSLVYSGTSGAYEQYF
TRBD2	TRBV6-2/TRBV6-3	TRBJ2-1	.	TGTGCCAGCAGTGCATTCGTACTAGCGGGTAAAAGCTCCTACAATGAGCAGTTCTTC	CASSAFVLAGKSSYNEQFF
TRBD2	TRBV4-3	TRBJ2-1	.	TGCGCCAGCAGCCAAAGCGGGAGGGCCGGTGGTGAGCAGTTCTTC	CASSQSGRAGGEQFF
.	TRBV29-1	TRBJ2-7	.	TGCAGCGTCGAGGACAGTACCTACGAGCAGTACTTC	CSVEDSTYEQYF
TRBD1	TRBV24-1	TRBJ2-1	.	TGTGCCACCAGTGCAGGACAGGAGTTCAATGAGCAGTTCTTC	CATSAGQEFNEQFF
TRBD2	TRBV14	TRBJ2-1	.	TGTGCCAGCAGCCAAGATCGGTCTAGCGGGAGATCCAATGAGCAGTTCTTC	CASSQDRSSGRSNEQFF
.	TRBV7-9	TRBJ2-5	.	TGTGCCAGCAGCTTAGTTTCCAACCAAGAGACCCAGTACTTC	CASSLVSNQETQYF
.	TRBV28	TRBJ2-7	.	TGTGCCAGCAGTAACAACCCTGGGGACGAGCAGTACTTC	CASSNNPGDEQYF
TRBD1	TRBV6-2/TRBV6-3	TRBJ2-5	.	TGTGCCAGCAACCTGGGACAGGGTTGGGAGACCCAGTACTTC	CASNLGQGWETQYF
.	TRBV28	TRBJ2-7	.	TGTGCCAGCAGTTTACCACGAGCCTACGAGCAGTACTTC	CASSLPRAYEQYF